This T cell receptor beta chain was observed in a study of lymphopenia after photon versus proton radiotherapy. General study results and limits: A bigger post-nadir fall in TCR diversity correlated inversely with survival time in deceased patients. Proton therapy kept repertoires fairly stable, unlike photons, which gained effector/memory cells.

As concerns this clone: No antigen is known for it.

Generated by immunoSEQ multiplex PCR, the TCRdb table keeps only in-frame clones and is missing some. Here the sample spans 42,000 or so clones, over 80% being singletons. This CDR3 has 16 residues. The V end lost 1 base, the J end lost 4 bases, and 13 bases lay between the germline ends. Germline assignment: CDR1 SGHTA and CDR2 FQGNSA. This receptor was obtained from an older woman with pancreatic cancer. The specimen was peripheral blood, collected from a patient treated with proton-based radiotherapy. The V call is TRBV7-2, the J call TRBJ1-4; D is perhaps TRBD1 (5 bases). The CDR3 nucleotides read TGTGCCAGCAGCTTAGGGGTGACAGTGAATAATGAAAAACTGTTTTTT. Translation: CASSLGVTVNNEKLFF.